Shown below are 27 T cell receptor beta chains from a single sample sequenced in a study of blood T cells in healthy people across ages. A sample-barcoded 5' primer and a J-beta primer mix were used in a second PCR of roughly 7 to 11 cycles. TCRdb analysed the 5' RACE reads with MiXCR anew, one entry per CDR3 protein. Among approximately 760,000 distinct CDR3 sequences listed, approximately 25% were seen once. The sample also formed part of further work on T cells of mothers and their children.

The sequenced sample was blood. These receptors all come from a boy younger than 18 in good health.

The gene calls are TRBV21-1 and TRBJ1-4; the D segment call TRBD1 is taken from the table without a DNA check. TRBV21-1 is given as a pseudogene. The CDR3 consists of 16 residues. The chain's CDR3 is CASSKEVAGKLEKLFF. CDR3 bases: TGTGCCAGCAGCAAAGAGGTGGCAGGGAAACTTGAAAAACTGTTTTTT.

This clonotype was seen more than once but under ten times. The rearrangement uses TRBV20-1 and TRBJ1-4, with 11 bases lining up with TRBD1. The J segment lost 7 bases and the V segment lost 5 bases, leaving 3 bases of the junction unmatched. The CDR3 runs 13 residues. CDR1 DFQATT and CDR2 SNEGSKA come from the germline V gene (reference sequence). CDR3 bases: TGCAGTGCTCGGGACAGGGGGACTGAAAAACTGTTTTTT. Its translation: CSARDRGTEKLFF.

The chain uses TRBV7-3 and TRBJ2-3; tentative D call: TRBD2 (5 bases). The CDR3 is made up of 15 amino acids. V shed 6 bases and J shed 2 bases, with 15 bases lying between them. Germline values: CDR1 SGHTA, CDR2 FQGTGA. The CDR3 sequence: CASRHGGASTDTQYF. In DNA, the CDR3 is TGTGCCAGCAGGCATGGAGGCGCATCCACAGATACGCAGTATTTT. Full variable domain (rest looked up from reference TRBV7-3 and TRBJ2-3): GAGVSQTPSNKVTEKGKYVELRCDPISGHTALYWYRQSLGQGPEFLIYFQGTGAADDSGLPNDRFFAVRPEGSVSTLKIQRTERGDSAVYLCASRHGGASTDTQYFGPGTRLTVL.

The rearrangement uses TRBV6-5 and TRBJ2-5; the match to TRBD2 covers 7 bases. The J call is uncertain, as TRBJ2-1 better fits the DNA end. CDR3 length equals 13 residues. Germline V gene sequence: CDR1 MNHEY, CDR2 SVGAGI. The CDR3 bases are TGTGCCAGTGGGCTAGCGGAAGTGTCAGGGCAGTTCTTC. It specifies CASGLAEVSGQFF.

The rearrangement uses TRBV9 and TRBJ2-2; tentatively, D is TRBD1 or TRBD2 (5 bases each). The CDR3 length is 15 residues. Germline V gene data show CDR1 as SGDLS and CDR2 as YYNGEE. V was trimmed by 4 bases and J by 3 bases, leaving 13 bases between them. In DNA, the CDR3 is TGTGCCAGCAGCCCTGAGGGGCTGGACACCGGGGAGCTGTTTTTT. This gives the protein CASSPEGLDTGELFF.

The CDR3, as DNA: TGCAGTGCATTCCAGGAGTTCGGTGAAAAACTGTTTTTT. Translation gives CSAFQEFGEKLFF. The chain joins TRBV20-1 to TRBJ1-4; D unresolved. Germline V gives CDR1 DFQATT, CDR2 SNEGSKA (reference sequence). The CDR3 sequence is 13 residues long. The V end was cut by 6 bases, the J end by 7 bases, with 15 bases between.

Comments on this clonotype: At one of its ends the junction is not consistent with the germline gene, which may arise from a read error. The chain uses TRBV7-2 and TRBJ2-3; D remains unclear. The CDR3 is made up of 15 amino acids. From germline, CDR1 is SGHTA and CDR2 FQGNSA. The CDR3 region is CAGSFMSVSTDTQYF. CDR3 sequence (DNA): TGTGCCGGCAGCTTCATGAGTGTTAGCACAGATACGCAGTATTTT.

A word on this clonotype: A read error may account for a junction end that differs from germline. The rearrangement uses TRBV7-2 and TRBJ2-7; perhaps TRBD2 as D (6 bases). The V gene's germline CDR1 is SGHTA and CDR2 FQGNSA. The CDR3 has 15 residues. The chain's CDR3 is CAGSLEWRGPYEQYF. In DNA form, the CDR3 reads TGTGCCGGCAGCTTAGAGTGGAGGGGACCCTACGAGCAGTACTTC.

V and J are TRBV28 and TRBJ1-1; tentative D call: TRBD1 (5 bases). Germline values: CDR1 MDHEN, CDR2 SYDVKM. V lost 5 bases, J lost 0 bases, and 13 bases lay in between. CDR3 length: 15 residues. For the CDR3, the DNA is TGTGCCAGCAGTCGAACCGGGACGGTGAACACTGAAGCTTTCTTT. As protein: CASSRTGTVNTEAFF.

This clonotype has just a few counts. The chain is built from TRBV7-9 and TRBJ2-5, with 10 nucleotides matching TRBD2. The J call is doubtful: the DNA matches TRBJ2-1 better. Per the germline V gene, CDR1 is SEHNR and CDR2 is FQNEAQ (reference sequence). This CDR3 comprises 16 residues. The CDR3 loop is CASSLVPSGSGHEQFF. The CDR3, as DNA: TGTGCCAGCAGCTTAGTCCCTAGCGGGAGTGGGCATGAGCAGTTCTTC.

This clonotype was seen a few times. V and J are TRBV6-1 and TRBJ2-1, with D possibly matching TRBD2 (5 bases). CDR3 length: 16 residues. Germline loops: CDR1 MNHNS, CDR2 SASEGT. V gave up 5 bases and J gave up 0 bases, with 14 bases separating them. This CDR3 reads CASSLITRSSYNEQFF. CDR3 nucleotides: TGTGCCAGCAGTCTCATCACTAGGAGCTCCTACAATGAGCAGTTCTTC.

This clonotype was picked up a small number of times. The rearrangement joins TRBV9 to TRBJ2-5; D not resolved. The J call may be wrong; the DNA end is better matched by TRBJ2-7. The CDR3 has 14 residues. The V gene's germline CDR1 is SGDLS and CDR2 YYNGEE. In nucleotides, the CDR3 is TGTGCCAGCAGCGTAGATCGTGCCTTCGGCGAGCAGTACTTC. Protein: CASSVDRAFGEQYF.

The chain joins TRBV4-1 to TRBJ2-5, with 10 bases lining up with TRBD2. The germline CDR1 and CDR2 sequences are MGHRA and YSYEKL. The ends lost 0 bases at V and 5 bases at J; junction bases unmatched: 9. This CDR3 region has 17 residues. In nucleotides, the CDR3 is TGCGCCAGCAGCCAAGATCCTAGCGGGAGATGGGTGGAGACCCAGTACTTC. Amino acid sequence: CASSQDPSGRWVETQYF.

The chain carries TRBV4-3 and TRBJ2-7; D uncertain. Trimming shortened V by 1 base and J by 5 bases, and 12 bases separated the two germline ends. This CDR3 has 14 residues. The germline CDR1 and CDR2 sequences are LGHNA and YSLEER. CDR3 sequence (DNA): TGCGCCAGCAGCCAAGGCGGAGCCGGTCACGAGCAGTACTTC. It specifies CASSQGGAGHEQYF.

This clonotype showed up just a few times. The chain is built from TRBV24-1 and TRBJ2-5; 7 bases align to TRBD1. This CDR3 has 18 residues. The trim removed 4 bases at V and 2 bases at J, leaving 15 bases unmatched. Germline V gives CDR1 KGHDR, CDR2 SFDVKD. The CDR3 coding sequence is TGTGCCACCAGTGACACACTCTACGGGACAGAGCGACAAGAGACCCAGTACTTC. Translated, it gives CATSDTLYGTERQETQYF.

The chain joins TRBV19 to TRBJ2-1; D call uncertain. In germline, CDR1 is LNHDA, CDR2 SQIVND (reference sequence). The CDR3 loop spans 12 amino acids. Trimming left V 3 bases short and J 7 bases short, with 7 bases between. The CDR3 sequence is CASSMDYNEQFF. CDR3 sequence (DNA): TGTGCCAGTAGTATGGATTATAATGAGCAGTTCTTC. The complete variable domain, with remaining parts taken from reference TRBV19 and TRBJ2-1, reads DGGITQSPKYLFRKEGQNVTLSCEQNLNHDAMYWYRQDPGQGLRLIYYSQIVNDFQKGDIAEGYSVSREKKESFPLTVTSAQKNPTAFYLCASSMDYNEQFFGPGTRLTVL.

The V and J genes are TRBV10-2 and TRBJ2-1, with 7 bases identical to TRBD1. The CDR3 totals 16 residues. CDR1 and CDR2 from the germline V gene are WSHSY and SAAADI. V shed 5 bases and J 4 bases; nucleotides not matched to a gene: 11. The CDR3, as DNA: TGCGCCAGCAGTACCCTAGGGGACAGTTTGTACAATGAGCAGTTCTTC. Translation: CASSTLGDSLYNEQFF.

The sample holds a few counts of this clonotype. This sequence joins TRBV18 and TRBJ1-1; D is perhaps TRBD1 (6 bases). This CDR3 is built from 14 residues. Germline V CDR1 and CDR2: KGHSH, LQKENI. V lost 3 bases to trimming and J lost 1 base, with 9 bases between them. In DNA form, the CDR3 reads TGTGCCAGCTCACCGGGGGACAAGAACACTGAAGCTTTCTTT. It is translated as CASSPGDKNTEAFF.

About this clonotype: Because the CDR3 is missing its conserved closing phenylalanine or tryptophan, this is likely a read error. CDR3 region: CASSQVAPYQETQYL. The CDR3 DNA reads TGTGCCAGCAGCCAAGTCGCGCCGTACCAAGAGACCCAGTACCTC. The chain recombines TRBV14 with TRBJ2-5; no firm D call. CDR1 is SGHDN, CDR2 FVKESK, per germline. V was trimmed by 1 base and J by 0 bases, leaving 9 bases between them. There are 15 residues in the CDR3.

This clonotype was detected a few times. V is TRBV4-1 and J is TRBJ2-7, with 8 nucleotides matching TRBD1. Germline CDR1 MGHRA, CDR2 YSYEKL. Trimming cost V 3 bases and J 3 bases; bases outside gene matches: 4. This CDR3 is built from 14 residues. The CDR3 region is CASSQATGVYEQYF. DNA for the CDR3: TGCGCCAGCAGCCAGGCGACAGGGGTCTACGAGCAGTACTTC.

V and J are TRBV11-2 and TRBJ1-4; maybe TRBD1 (6 bases). The CDR3 totals 15 residues. Germline lookup yields CDR1 SGHAT and CDR2 FQNNGV. The ends were cut back, 8 bases at V and 6 bases at J, with 19 bases in the middle. The CDR3 sequence: CASPLSAGEDEKLFF. CDR3 coding DNA: TGTGCCAGCCCCCTATCGGCAGGGGAAGATGAAAAACTGTTTTTT.

Only a few counts were recorded for this clonotype. The chain joins TRBV10-3 to TRBJ2-7; 15 bases are shared with TRBD2. The J segment lost 5 bases and the V segment lost 6 bases, leaving 8 bases of the junction unmatched. Germline CDR1 reads ENHRY; CDR2 reads SYGVKD. This CDR3 is 16 amino acids long. The CDR3: CAISDGTSGRFDEQYF. DNA of the CDR3: TGTGCCATCAGCGATGGGACTAGCGGGAGGTTTGACGAGCAGTACTTC.

This clonotype was seen just once. This sequence joins TRBV6-5 and TRBJ1-1; TRBD1 might be the D (6 bases). CDR3 length: 13 residues. V shed 2 bases and J shed 12 bases, with 16 bases lying between them. Germline values: CDR1 MNHEY, CDR2 SVGAGI. The CDR3 here is CASSYAAGAETFF. The CDR3, as DNA: TGTGCCAGCAGTTACGCGGCAGGGGCAGAAACTTTCTTT.

The rearrangement links TRBV2 to TRBJ1-1, with TRBD1 matching over 9 bases. The CDR3 is 13 amino acids. V dropped 10 bases and J dropped 3; count of bases not matched to a gene: 6. The germline CDR1 and CDR2 sequences are SNHLY and FYNNEI. The CDR3 coding sequence is TGTGCCACCGCGGACAGGGGCCACACTGAAGCTTTCTTT. Its translation is CATADRGHTEAFF.

The chain employs TRBV3-1 and TRBJ2-7, with 10 bases that match TRBD1. Germline CDR1 reads LGHDT; CDR2 reads YNNKEL (reference sequence). The CDR3 extends over 14 amino acids. V dropped 8 bases and J dropped 3; count of bases not matched to a gene: 7. The CDR3 is CASARTGGNYEQYF. The CDR3 nucleotides read TGTGCCAGCGCCCGGACAGGGGGGAACTACGAGCAGTACTTC.

The chain links TRBV24-1 to TRBJ2-1; maybe TRBD1 (5 bases). In germline, CDR1 is KGHDR, CDR2 SFDVKD. Between the trimmed V and J ends, which lost 4 bases and 5 bases, there was a span of 8 bases. The CDR3 spans 13 residues. The CDR3 coding sequence is TGTGCCACCAGTGACCCGACAGACAATGAGCAGTTCTTC. Translation: CATSDPTDNEQFF.

This chain uses TRBV7-9 with TRBJ2-1; no clear D gene. Germline CDR1 is SEHNR and CDR2 is FQNEAQ (reference sequence). This CDR3 has 12 residues. The germline V and J ends were trimmed by 8 bases and 5 bases, with 10 bases remaining between them. The CDR3 nucleotides are TGTGCCAGCCTGAGGCAGCACAATGAGCAGTTCTTC. It yields the protein CASLRQHNEQFF. Drawing the rest from reference TRBV7-9 and TRBJ2-1, the complete variable domain is DTGVSQNPRHKITKRGQNVTFRCDPISEHNRLYWYRQTLGQGPEFLTYFQNEAQLEKSRLLSDRFSAERPKGSFSTLEIQRTEQGDSAMYLCASLRQHNEQFFGPGTRLTVL.